These 22 T cell receptor beta chains originate from one sample sequenced in a study of cytomegalovirus exposure and HLA in healthy donors. The PCR made use of 60 Vbeta and 13 Jbeta primers. Method: immunoSEQ multiplex PCR; TCRdb's copy keeps in-frame clones and lacks some. The table lists about 240,000 clones, about 81% of them singletons. The sample taken for sequencing was PBMCs. The receptors derive from a woman aged 60 to 75 in good health and CMV-seropositive.

The genes are TRBV18 and TRBJ2-6; 8 bases agree with TRBD1. Trimming at V came to 6 bases and at J to 0 bases, leaving 7 bases not matched to a gene. The CDR3 totals 17 residues. Germline V gene data show CDR1 as KGHSH and CDR2 as LQKENI. Here the CDR3 DNA reads TGTGCCAGCTCCCGGGACAGGTCCAGCTCTGGGGCCAACGTCCTGACTTTC. Translating it yields CASSRDRSSSGANVLTF. The whole variable domain, remainder taken from reference TRBV18 and TRBJ2-6, is NAGVMQNPRHLVRRRGQEARLRCSPMKGHSHVYWYRQLPEEGLKFMVYLQKENIIDESGMPKERFSAEFPKEGPSILRIQQVVRGDSAAYFCASSRDRSSSGANVLTFGAGSRLTVL.

This clone was seen only once. The rearrangement links TRBV19 to TRBJ2-1; 7 bases agree with TRBD1. The J segment lost 5 bases and the V segment lost 4 bases, leaving 5 bases of the junction unmatched. Germline V gene lookup returns CDR1 LNHDA and CDR2 SQIVND (reference sequence). The CDR3 extends over 14 amino acids. The chain's CDR3 is CASSNRGQNNEQFF. Written as DNA, the CDR3 is TGTGCCAGTAGTAACCGGGGACAGAACAATGAGCAGTTCTTC.

A word on this clone: Additional DNA sequences in this sample encode the identical CDR3. The rearrangement uses TRBV5-6 and TRBJ2-7, with no clear D. The CDR3 extends over 12 amino acids. V was trimmed by 0 bases and J by 3 bases, leaving 4 bases between them. Germline CDR1 reads SGHDT; CDR2 reads YYEEEE. The CDR3 DNA reads TGTGCCAGCAGCTTGGGACTCTACGAGCAGTACTTC. Translation: CASSLGLYEQYF.

The chain has TRBV27 and TRBJ1-5; D possibly corresponds to TRBD1 (6 bases). V shed 6 bases and J shed 6 bases, with 18 bases lying between them. The CDR3 has 15 amino acids. The germline gives CDR1 MNHEY, CDR2 SMNVEV (reference sequence). CDR3: CASSPGNRAGQPQHF. The CDR3 bases are TGTGCCAGCAGCCCCGGGAACAGGGCCGGTCAGCCCCAGCATTTT.

CDR3 in amino acids: CASRIGGADTQYF. DNA for the CDR3: TGCGCCAGCAGGATAGGGGGGGCCGATACGCAGTATTTT. V usage is TRBV5-1 and J usage is TRBJ2-3; D is perhaps TRBD2 (7 bases). Germline V lookup: CDR1 SGHRS, CDR2 YFSETQ. This CDR3 is built from 13 residues. The V end lost 5 bases, the J end lost 6 bases, and 13 bases lay between the germline ends.

CDR3 DNA sequence: TGTGCCACCAGCAGAGTTGCCGGGACTAGCGGGGTGTTCTACGAGCAGTACTTC. Its protein product is CATSRVAGTSGVFYEQYF. The V call is TRBV15, the J call TRBJ2-5; 13 bases are shared with TRBD2. The J call may be incorrect, as the DNA end agrees better with TRBJ2-7. This CDR3 has 18 amino acids. CDR1 and CDR2 (germline): LNHNV, YYDKDF (reference sequence).

This clone was seen a single time. This rearrangement joins TRBV5-4 to TRBJ2-1; perhaps TRBD2 as D (5 bases). CDR1 and CDR2 (germline): SGHNT, YYREEE (reference sequence). V lost 0 bases, J lost 6 bases, and 10 bases lay in between. This CDR3 contains 14 residues. CDR3 nucleotide sequence: TGTGCCAGCAGCTTGGCCGGGAATGGCAATGAGCAGTTCTTC. It translates to CASSLAGNGNEQFF.

The V call is TRBV10-3, the J call TRBJ2-3; D is possibly TRBD2 (6 bases). The CDR3 extends over 14 amino acids. Trimming removed 9 bases from V and 7 bases from J, with 20 bases in between. From germline, CDR1 is ENHRY and CDR2 SYGVKD. The CDR3 here is CAIGDAKAGNTQYF. The CDR3 nucleotides read TGTGCCATTGGGGACGCTAAGGCGGGAAATACGCAGTATTTT.

V usage is TRBV7-9 and J usage is TRBJ1-2; TRBD1 matches at 11 bases. Per germline, CDR1 SEHNR and CDR2 FQNEAQ (reference sequence). With V trimmed by 5 bases and J by 4 bases, 3 bases remained unmatched. The CDR3 runs to 14 residues. In nucleotides, the CDR3 is TGTGCCAGCAGCCCCGGGACAGGGGGCTATGGCTACACCTTC. Amino acid sequence: CASSPGTGGYGYTF.

The chain combines TRBV19 with TRBJ2-5; 7 bases are shared with TRBD2. CDR1 is LNHDA, CDR2 SQIVND, per germline (reference sequence). The CDR3 runs to 16 residues. V gave up 0 bases and J gave up 5 bases; unmatched junction bases: 9. In DNA, the CDR3 is TGTGCCAGTAGTATAGAAGGGGCGGGAGTATCTGAGACCCAGTACTTC. Encoded protein: CASSIEGAGVSETQYF.

The CDR3 is CASSPGQGTDTQYF. The CDR3 DNA reads as TGTGCCAGCAGTCCAGGACAGGGAACAGATACGCAGTATTTT. The chain has TRBV6-5 and TRBJ2-3; 8 positions agree with TRBD1. Germline V CDR1 and CDR2: MNHEY, SVGAGI. V was pared by 5 bases and J by 3 bases, with 4 bases of the junction left unmatched. The CDR3 has 14 amino acids.

Of note for this clone: The junction does not match germline at one end; this may be a read error. CDR3 bases: TGTTCCAGCAGCCAAAGAGGGCGGGGGCGAATCTCCGGGGAGCTGTTTTTT. This gives the protein CSSSQRGRGRISGELFF. V gene TRBV7-9 combines with J gene TRBJ2-2, with a possible D match to TRBD2 (7 bases). Germline V gives CDR1 SEHNR, CDR2 FQNEAQ (reference sequence). CDR3 size: 17 residues.

J is TRBJ2-1 and V is TRBV7-9, with unresolved D. The CDR3 has 13 residues. Trimming took off 5 bases at V and 12 bases at J, with 17 bases between the two ends. The V gene's germline CDR1 is SEHNR and CDR2 FQNEAQ (reference sequence). CDR3 coding DNA: TGTGCCAGCAGCGTCGACACCCTGGGTGGGCAGTTCTTC. Amino acid sequence: CASSVDTLGGQFF.

Only one count was recorded for this clone. The chain is built from TRBV28 and TRBJ1-1; D is possibly TRBD1 (6 bases). The V end lost 3 bases, the J end lost 3 bases, and 14 bases lay between the germline ends. This CDR3 comprises 15 residues. Germline V gene sequence: CDR1 MDHEN, CDR2 SYDVKM. The CDR3 is CASSLDRTSYTEAFF. The CDR3 DNA reads as TGTGCCAGCAGTTTGGACAGAACTTCATACACTGAAGCTTTCTTT.

The rearrangement uses TRBV10-1 and TRBJ2-7; no clear D gene. With 8 bases removed from V and 4 bases from J, the gap between germline ends came to 15 bases. The CDR3 contains 13 residues. Per germline, CDR1 WNHNN and CDR2 SYGVQD (reference sequence). This CDR3 is CASPADIAYEQYF. The CDR3 DNA sequence: TGCGCCAGCCCTGCAGATATAGCATACGAGCAGTACTTC.

V is TRBV19 and J is TRBJ2-7; 7 bases fit TRBD1. Trimming removed 6 bases from V and 6 bases from J; junction bases left unmatched: 11. The germline gives CDR1 LNHDA, CDR2 SQIVND (reference sequence). This CDR3 has 14 residues. The chain's CDR3 is CASRSGTGAGEQYF. Here the CDR3 DNA reads TGTGCCAGTAGGAGCGGAACAGGGGCGGGCGAGCAGTACTTC.

This clone was recorded once. The chain couples TRBV5-6 to TRBJ1-1; 10 bases map to TRBD1. V lost 2 bases and J lost 12; bases outside the gene matches: 7. The CDR3 spans 13 residues. Germline-derived CDR1 and CDR2 are SGHDT and YYEEEE. CDR3 loop: CASSFAGQGVPFF. CDR3 DNA: TGTGCCAGCAGCTTCGCCGGACAGGGGGTTCCTTTCTTT.

This clone was detected only once. The chain has TRBV4-1 and TRBJ2-3; TRBD2 agrees at 7 bases. Germline V lookup: CDR1 MGHRA, CDR2 YSYEKL. Trimming at V came to 4 bases and at J to 4 bases, leaving 14 bases not matched to a gene. This CDR3 is built from 17 residues. CDR3 nucleotides: TGCGCCAGCAGCCCCCTACCTAGCGGAGGTTTCGCAGATACGCAGTATTTT. It specifies CASSPLPSGGFADTQYF.

The chain is built from TRBV5-1 and TRBJ2-2; possible D gene TRBD1, 6 bases. Trimming cost V 1 base and J 7 bases, with 14 bases left between them. The CDR3 extends over 15 amino acids. Germline V gives CDR1 SGHRS, CDR2 YFSETQ. DNA for the CDR3: TGCGCCAGCAGCTTGTGGGCACAGGGAGTCGGGGAGCTGTTTTTT. Its translation is CASSLWAQGVGELFF.

This chain joins TRBV18 and TRBJ2-5; 8 bases map to TRBD1. The junction had 5 bases not matched to a gene; V was cut back by 3 bases and J by 5 bases. Germline loops: CDR1 KGHSH, CDR2 LQKENI. This CDR3 is built from 14 residues. CDR3 sequence: CASSPQDRVETQYF. CDR3 in DNA: TGTGCCAGCTCACCCCAGGACAGGGTGGAGACCCAGTACTTC.

The chain's CDR3 is CASSASGWGNTEAFF. The CDR3 DNA sequence: TGTGCCAGCAGTGCTTCAGGGTGGGGGAACACTGAAGCTTTCTTT. V usage is TRBV6-1 and J usage is TRBJ1-1, with D perhaps TRBD1 (5 bases). Germline V gene data show CDR1 as MNHNS and CDR2 as SASEGT. V gave up 4 bases and J gave up 1 base, with 13 bases separating them. The CDR3 has 15 residues.

This chain's CDR3 is CASSLKGTGELFF. The CDR3 DNA reads as TGTGCCAGCAGCTTGAAGGGGACCGGGGAGCTGTTTTTT. The chain combines TRBV5-4 with TRBJ2-2; the D gene is possibly TRBD1 (5 bases). The V end was cut by 1 base, the J end by 5 bases, with 6 bases between. Germline values: CDR1 SGHNT, CDR2 YYREEE (reference sequence). This CDR3 has 13 residues.